The next 9 T cell receptor beta chains were all read from a single sample in a study of T cells in Graves' hyperthyroidism and ophthalmopathy. RNA transcripts gave rise to amplified TCR beta CDR3 regions. TCR CDR3 regions were first amplified by RT-PCR with HTBI primers. TCRdb re-called the multiplex PCR reads through MiXCR, storing one row per CDR3 protein. This table has some 370,000 distinct CDR3 sequences, more than 12% appearing once. Sequencing was done on a sample of blood. The source is a man in his forties or fifties with Graves' ophthalmopathy.

The J gene is TRBJ2-7, the V gene TRBV11-2, with TRBD2 matching over 7 bases. V shed 1 base, J shed 2 bases, and the junction held 2 bases outside the gene matches. Per the germline V gene, CDR1 is SGHAT and CDR2 is FQNNGV. CDR3 size: 14 residues. The CDR3 is CASSLVAGAYEQYF. DNA for the CDR3: TGTGCCAGCAGCTTAGTCGCGGGAGCCTACGAGCAGTACTTC.

Ten or more counts support this clonotype. The chain recombines TRBV5-1 with TRBJ2-7, with TRBD1 matching 9 bases. Germline V CDR1 and CDR2: SGHRS, YFSETQ. J gave up 2 bases and V 4 bases, and 4 bases lay outside the gene matches. This CDR3 has 14 residues. CDR3 sequence (DNA): TGCGCCAGCAGCCCATGGACAGGGGCCTACGAGCAGTACTTC. This encodes CASSPWTGAYEQYF.

CDR3 in DNA: TGCGCCAGCAGTGACGTGGGTAGCGGGACTAGCTCCTACGAGCAGTACTTC. Residues: CASSDVGSGTSSYEQYF. V is TRBV10-2 and J is TRBJ2-7; 8 positions match TRBD2. Trimming cost V 3 bases and J 0 bases; bases outside gene matches: 10. The CDR3 is 17 amino acids. Germline V lookup: CDR1 WSHSY, CDR2 SAAADI.

V gene TRBV18 combines with J gene TRBJ2-1, with 7 bases lining up with TRBD2. The V gene's germline CDR1 is KGHSH and CDR2 LQKENI. V was clipped by 3 bases and J by 6 bases; unmatched bases: 14. This CDR3 is built from 17 residues. The CDR3 here is CASSPVGPAGVGNEQFF. DNA for the CDR3: TGTGCCAGCTCACCGGTCGGACCGGCGGGAGTGGGCAATGAGCAGTTCTTC.

This clonotype was seen a few times. The chain links TRBV7-9 to TRBJ2-7; 11 bases line up with TRBD2. Germline values: CDR1 SEHNR, CDR2 FQNEAQ (reference sequence). The CDR3 covers 16 residues. The V and J ends lost 5 bases and 4 bases, in that order; junction bases with no gene match: 10. Here the CDR3 DNA reads TGTGCCAGCAGCGCCAGAACTAGCGGGAGTTTTTACGAGCAGTACTTC. It is translated as CASSARTSGSFYEQYF. Full variable domain (rest looked up from reference TRBV7-9 and TRBJ2-7): DTGVSQNPRHKITKRGQNVTFRCDPISEHNRLYWYRQTLGQGPEFLTYFQNEAQLEKSRLLSDRFSAERPKGSFSTLEIQRTEQGDSAMYLCASSARTSGSFYEQYFGPGTRLTVT.

The chain employs TRBV19 and TRBJ1-1; a possible D gene is TRBD1 (5 bases). Germline CDR1 LNHDA, CDR2 SQIVND (reference sequence). The V gene lost 3 bases and the J gene lost 7 bases, with 15 bases spanning the gap. The CDR3 is 14 amino acids. The CDR3 loop reads CASSIGGRVGEAFF. CDR3 sequence (DNA): TGTGCCAGTAGTATTGGTGGCAGGGTGGGTGAAGCTTTCTTT.

This clonotype was counted a few times. V and J are TRBV29-1 and TRBJ2-7, with 12 bases aligning to TRBD1. V trimming: 7 bases; J trimming: 6 bases; junction bases outside the gene matches: 4. This CDR3 spans 12 amino acids. The germline CDR1 and CDR2 sequences are SQVTM and ANQGSEA. CDR3 bases: TGCAGCGGGGGACAGGGGGCCTTCGAGCAGTACTTC. It is translated as CSGGQGAFEQYF.

This clonotype was observed a handful of times. The rearrangement links TRBV10-3 to TRBJ2-5, with 9 nucleotides matching TRBD2. The V gene end was trimmed by 6 bases and the J gene end by 4 bases; junction bases not matched to a gene: 9. The CDR3 length is 15 residues. The germline CDR1 and CDR2 sequences are ENHRY and SYGVKD. CDR3 sequence (DNA): TGTGCCATCAGCCGCCGACTAGCGGAGCTAGAGACCCAGTACTTC. This translates into CAISRRLAELETQYF.

This clonotype was seen a few times. The rearrangement uses TRBV15 and TRBJ2-1; D possibly corresponds to TRBD2 (5 bases). V lost 9 bases to trimming and J lost 5 bases, with 14 bases between them. The CDR3 sequence is 13 residues long. CDR1 and CDR2 from the germline V gene are LNHNV and YYDKDF (reference sequence). Written as DNA, the CDR3 is TGTGCCACTTTGAGGGTGGGCCACAATGAGCAGTTCTTC. This sequence encodes CATLRVGHNEQFF.